This T cell receptor (beta chain) emerged from a study of identical twins. V lost 9 bases and J lost 7, with 18 bases in between. Germline-derived CDR1 and CDR2 are SNHLY and FYNNEI. This CDR3 region has 14 residues. TCRdb itself ran the 5' RACE reads through MiXCR, one entry per CDR3 protein. Of approximately 1.8 million distinct CDR3 sequences in the sample, about 32% were seen once. Comment on this clonotype: Antigen: not known.

Study results and limitations: Potential partial confounding of zero-insertion analyses by invariant MAIT and iNKT cells was noted. The study drew conclusions from cross-sectional statistical analysis, not from following the same donors. Within monozygotic twins, out-of-frame TCR alpha sharing was underestimated by the models.

J is TRBJ1-4 and V is TRBV2; D perhaps matches TRBD1 (5 bases). The receptor was isolated from a newborn girl in good health. Sequenced sample: cord blood. The CDR3 coding sequence is TGTGCCAGAGCCCGGGGGTTTGGAAGTGAAAAACTGTTTTTT. Protein product: CARARGFGSEKLFF.